The 6 T cell receptor beta chains below all came from one sample that was sequenced in a study of cytomegalovirus exposure and HLA in healthy donors. Method: immunoSEQ multiplex PCR; TCRdb's copy keeps in-frame clones and lacks some. The data contain some 130,000 clones, roughly 90% of them singletons. Sequencing was carried out using PBMCs. These receptors all stem from a man aged 25 to 40 in good health and CMV-seronegative.

The rearrangement links TRBV29-1 to TRBJ2-7, with 7 positions matching TRBD2. The J segment lost 3 bases and the V segment lost 4 bases, leaving 12 bases of the junction unmatched. Germline V gene lookup returns CDR1 SQVTM and CDR2 ANQGSEA. The CDR3 totals 15 residues. The CDR3 here is CSVVLKRDPLYEQYF. The CDR3 DNA reads TGCAGCGTTGTTCTTAAGCGGGACCCGCTCTACGAGCAGTACTTC.

The J gene is TRBJ2-1, the V gene TRBV7-2; 7 positions match TRBD1. After removal of 5 bases from V and 5 bases from J, the junction contained 6 bases not matched to a gene. The CDR3 extends over 14 amino acids. The V gene's germline CDR1 is SGHTA and CDR2 FQGNSA. The CDR3 sequence: CASSQTGMNNEQFF. For the CDR3, the DNA is TGTGCCAGCAGCCAGACAGGGATGAACAATGAGCAGTTCTTC.

The chain links TRBV7-9 to TRBJ2-5, with D maybe TRBD2 (5 bases). The length of the CDR3 is 13 residues. V dropped 2 bases and J dropped 5 bases, with 9 bases sitting between them. Germline CDR1 is SEHNR and CDR2 is FQNEAQ (reference sequence). CDR3: CASSLRGMETQYF. The CDR3 nucleotides read TGTGCCAGCAGCTTACGAGGGATGGAGACCCAGTACTTC.

The rearrangement links TRBV14 to TRBJ1-1; D is ambiguous. Germline CDR1 and CDR2: SGHDN and FVKESK. Deletions cut 4 bases from V and 5 bases from J, with 20 bases between. The CDR3 covers 16 residues. The CDR3 spells CASSPRPTLLETEAFF. CDR3 in DNA: TGTGCCAGCAGCCCTAGACCGACCCTGCTCGAAACTGAAGCTTTCTTT.

V usage is TRBV9 and J usage is TRBJ2-1; unclear D gene. Looked up from germline, CDR1 is SGDLS and CDR2 is YYNGEE. The CDR3 is 13 residues long. V lost 3 bases to trimming and J lost 3 bases, with 7 bases between them. In nucleotides, the CDR3 is TGTGCCAGCAGCGGATTAGACTACAATGAGCAGTTCTTC. It codes for CASSGLDYNEQFF.

The chain employs TRBV19 and TRBJ2-7; no firm D call. Trimming pared 6 bases from V and 4 bases from J, leaving 13 bases between. The CDR3 contains 13 residues. Germline assignment: CDR1 LNHDA and CDR2 SQIVND (reference sequence). The CDR3 is CASSHGGVYEQYF. The CDR3 region has the DNA TGTGCCAGTAGCCACGGCGGAGTTTACGAGCAGTACTTC.